This T cell receptor beta chain was profiled in a study of OX40 agonist ivuxolimab in advanced cancers. Profiled with immunoSEQ multiplex PCR; TCRdb holds only in-frame clones, not every one. This sample has roughly 63,000 clones, with 80% to 90% found just once. The germline gives CDR1 SGHDN, CDR2 FVKESK. The CDR3 sequence is 14 residues long. Trimming took 0 bases from V and 1 from J, leaving 6 bases between them. The chain carries TRBV14 and TRBJ2-5; D remains unclear. The clonotype was recovered from an adult with an advanced solid tumor such as melanoma, head and neck, liver or kidney cancer. Here the sequenced sample was CD4+ or CD8+ T cells sorted from blood, taken in a trial of the OX40 agonist ivuxolimab. The CDR3 protein is CASSQENSQETQYF. In DNA form, the CDR3 reads TGTGCCAGCAGCCAAGAAAACAGCCAAGAGACCCAGTACTTC.